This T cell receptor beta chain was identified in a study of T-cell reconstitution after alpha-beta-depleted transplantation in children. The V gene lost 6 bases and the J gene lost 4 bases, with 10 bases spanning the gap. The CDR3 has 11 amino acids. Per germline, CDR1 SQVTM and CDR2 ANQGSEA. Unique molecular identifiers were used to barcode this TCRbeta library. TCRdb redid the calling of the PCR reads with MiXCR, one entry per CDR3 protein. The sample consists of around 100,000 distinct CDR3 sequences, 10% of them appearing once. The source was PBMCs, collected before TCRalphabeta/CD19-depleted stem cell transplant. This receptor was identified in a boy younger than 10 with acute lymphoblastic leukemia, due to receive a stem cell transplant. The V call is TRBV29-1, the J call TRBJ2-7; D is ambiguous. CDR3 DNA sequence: TGCAGCGTCGCCATTGGGTACGAGCAGTACTTC. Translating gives CSVAIGYEQYF.